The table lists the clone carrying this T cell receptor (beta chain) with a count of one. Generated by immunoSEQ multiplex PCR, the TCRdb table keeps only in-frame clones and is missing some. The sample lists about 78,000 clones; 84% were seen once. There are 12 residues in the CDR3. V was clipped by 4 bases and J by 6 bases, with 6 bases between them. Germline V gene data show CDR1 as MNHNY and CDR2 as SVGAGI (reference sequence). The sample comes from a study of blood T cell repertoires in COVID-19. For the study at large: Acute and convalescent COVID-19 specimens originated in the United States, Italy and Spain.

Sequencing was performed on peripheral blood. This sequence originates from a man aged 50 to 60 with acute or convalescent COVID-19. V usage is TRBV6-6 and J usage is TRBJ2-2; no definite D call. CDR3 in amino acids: CASSLSSGELFF. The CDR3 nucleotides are TGTGCCAGCAGTTTAAGCTCCGGGGAGCTGTTTTTT.